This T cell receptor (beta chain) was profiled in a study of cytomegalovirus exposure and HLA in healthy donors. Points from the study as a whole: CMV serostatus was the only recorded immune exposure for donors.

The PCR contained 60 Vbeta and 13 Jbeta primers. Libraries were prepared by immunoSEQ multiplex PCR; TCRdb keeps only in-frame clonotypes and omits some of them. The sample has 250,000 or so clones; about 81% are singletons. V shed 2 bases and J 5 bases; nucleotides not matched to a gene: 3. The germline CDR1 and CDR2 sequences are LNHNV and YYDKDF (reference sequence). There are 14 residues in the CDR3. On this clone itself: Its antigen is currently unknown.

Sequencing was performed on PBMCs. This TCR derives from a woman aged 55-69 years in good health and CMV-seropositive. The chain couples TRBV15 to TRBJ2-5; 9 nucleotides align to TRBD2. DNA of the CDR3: TGTGCCACCAGCAGACTAGCGGGGTTGGAGACCCAGTACTTC. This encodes CATSRLAGLETQYF.